The 15 T cell receptor beta chains presented below share a single source sample, sequenced in a study of glioma-infiltrating T cells. TCR alpha and beta CDR3 regions were amplified from RNA using iRepertoire nested multiplex PCR. A single record per CDR3 protein comes from TCRdb applying MiXCR to the multiplex PCR reads. The data contain about 180,000 distinct CDR3 sequences, approximately 40% of them singletons. The sample consisted of glioma tissue, nonneoplastic brain tissue, or PBMCs (not recorded which). The receptors shown here come from a human donor with low-grade glioma or glioblastoma, undergoing nonglioma brain surgery, or in good health (not recorded which).

CDR3 sequence reads: CAWSEGVGGTLHWEQFF. In nucleotides, the CDR3 is TGTGCCTGGAGTGAAGGGGTTGGCGGGACCCTACATTGGGAGCAGTTCTTC. The rearrangement uses TRBV30 and TRBJ2-1; a possible D gene is TRBD2 (6 bases). Germline loops: CDR1 GTSNPN, CDR2 SVGIG (reference sequence). The V gene lost 1 base and the J gene lost 10 bases, with 26 bases spanning the gap. The CDR3 has 17 residues.

This clonotype showed up just a few times. This chain links TRBV7-9 with TRBJ1-4; unclear D gene. Germline V gene data show CDR1 as SEHNR and CDR2 as FQNEAQ (reference sequence). V lost 0 bases and J lost 3, with 8 bases in between. This CDR3 comprises 15 residues. Written as DNA, the CDR3 is TGTGCCAGCAGCTTAGCCGCAGGACCTAATGAAAAACTGTTTTTT. This gives the protein CASSLAAGPNEKLFF.

The genes are TRBV10-2 and TRBJ2-4; 8 bases fit TRBD2. The V gene end was trimmed by 8 bases and the J gene end by 7 bases; junction bases not matched to a gene: 10. This CDR3 is 14 amino acids long. Looked up from germline, CDR1 is WSHSY and CDR2 is SAAADI. CDR3 sequence: CASPGGRASNIQYF. The CDR3, as DNA: TGCGCCAGCCCGGGGGGGAGGGCCTCCAACATTCAGTACTTC.

The J gene is TRBJ2-3, the V gene TRBV6-1; 7 nucleotides match TRBD1. Germline-derived CDR1 and CDR2 are MNHNS and SASEGT. There are 15 residues in the CDR3. V gave up 10 bases and J gave up 0 bases; unmatched junction bases: 10. The CDR3 protein is CAITYGTVSTDTQYF. The CDR3 coding sequence is TGTGCCATCACTTACGGGACAGTCAGCACAGATACGCAGTATTTT.

The chain combines TRBV29-1 with TRBJ2-2; D gene ambiguous. V was shortened by 4 bases and J by 0 bases, with 3 bases between the two germline ends. Germline CDR1 is SQVTM and CDR2 is ANQGSEA. The CDR3 is made up of 12 amino acids. This chain's CDR3 is CSVGTNTGELFF. The CDR3 DNA reads as TGCAGCGTTGGTACGAACACCGGGGAGCTGTTTTTT.

On this clonotype: A read error may be the cause here, since a much bigger clone is one base away. The chain couples TRBV6-1 to TRBJ2-7; 7 bases match TRBD2. The V and J ends lost 3 bases and 4 bases, in that order; junction bases with no gene match: 6. This CDR3 contains 14 residues. The germline V gene encodes CDR1 MNHNS and CDR2 SASEGT. This CDR3 is CASSERESLYEQYF. The CDR3 DNA is TGTGCCAGCAGTGAGCGGGAGTCCCTATACGAGCAGTACTTC.

This clonotype was found many times. The CDR3 nucleotides read TGCAGTGCTAGTACGGCTTGGAATTCCGAGCAGTACTTC. This encodes CSASTAWNSEQYF. The rearrangement links TRBV20-1 to TRBJ2-7; D is uncertain. This CDR3 has 13 residues. CDR1 and CDR2 (germline): DFQATT, SNEGSKA (reference sequence). The ends were cut back, 3 bases at V and 6 bases at J, with 15 bases in the middle.

On this clonotype itself: One base away lies a much larger clone, so this may be a sequencing read error. The chain links TRBV20-1 to TRBJ2-1; TRBD2 aligns across 10 bases. The CDR3 loop spans 14 amino acids. J gave up 9 bases and V 4 bases, and 9 bases lay outside the gene matches. The germline CDR1 and CDR2 sequences are DFQATT and SNEGSKA (reference sequence). The CDR3 sequence: CSATRAGGGSEQFF. As DNA, the CDR3 is TGCAGTGCTACCCGAGCGGGAGGGGGCAGTGAGCAGTTCTTC.

On this clonotype: A much larger clone lies one base from this, so it may be a read error. V is TRBV7-9 and J is TRBJ2-2, with no clear D. Germline assignment: CDR1 SEHNR and CDR2 FQNEAQ (reference sequence). The V gene lost 5 bases and the J gene lost 0 bases, with 4 bases spanning the gap. The CDR3 has 13 amino acids. CDR3 DNA: TGTGCCAGCAGCGCACCGAACACCGGGGAGCTGTTTTTT. This translates into CASSAPNTGELFF.

Points on this clonotype: A much larger clone sits a single nucleotide away, making a read error possible. This sequence joins TRBV20-1 and TRBJ2-7; tentatively, D is TRBD2 (5 bases). This CDR3 comprises 13 residues. V was shortened by 7 bases and J by 2 bases, with 15 bases between the two germline ends. Germline loops: CDR1 DFQATT, CDR2 SNEGSKA (reference sequence). The DNA of the CDR3 is TGCAGTGATAGGACTGCCGGAACCTACGAGCAGTACTTC. Its translation: CSDRTAGTYEQYF.

This clonotype occurred many times. V and J are TRBV6-1 and TRBJ2-1; D might be TRBD1 (5 bases). Trimming stripped 3 bases from V and 2 bases from J, with 8 bases between. Germline CDR1 is MNHNS and CDR2 is SASEGT. The CDR3 is made up of 14 amino acids. CDR3 amino acids: CASSDRVTYNEQFF. CDR3 sequence (DNA): TGTGCCAGCAGTGACAGGGTGACCTACAATGAGCAGTTCTTC.

J is TRBJ2-5 and V is TRBV2; TRBD2 matches 12 bases. Losses at the gene ends were 4 bases for V and 6 bases for J; bases not matched to a gene: 12. The germline V gene encodes CDR1 SNHLY and CDR2 FYNNEI. The CDR3 extends over 17 amino acids. For the CDR3, the DNA is TGTGCCAGCAGTGCTCCTCAGGCTAGCGGGAGGGCACAGACCCAGTACTTC. Encoded protein: CASSAPQASGRAQTQYF.

The chain has TRBV4-1 and TRBJ2-1; TRBD2 aligns across 7 bases. CDR3 size: 17 residues. Germline assignment: CDR1 MGHRA and CDR2 YSYEKL. With V trimmed by 3 bases and J by 3 bases, 11 bases remained unmatched. The CDR3 reads CASSQAGRDPSYNEQFF. The CDR3 DNA is TGCGCCAGCAGCCAGGCTGGGAGGGACCCCAGCTACAATGAGCAGTTCTTC.

This clonotype occurred many times. The J gene is TRBJ2-7, the V gene TRBV28; 8 positions agree with TRBD2. Germline assignment: CDR1 MDHEN and CDR2 SYDVKM. CDR3 size: 17 residues. V shed 5 bases and J 0 bases; nucleotides not matched to a gene: 12. The CDR3 nucleotides read TGTGCCAGCAGTCTCTCAAACCCGAGCGGGAGCTCCTACGAGCAGTACTTC. Translated, it gives CASSLSNPSGSSYEQYF.

This rearrangement joins TRBV29-1 to TRBJ1-1; D unresolved. CDR3 length: 13 residues. Trimming took 4 bases from V and 0 from J, leaving 9 bases between them. The germline CDR1 and CDR2 sequences are SQVTM and ANQGSEA. The CDR3 sequence: CSVGVAVNTEAFF. CDR3 coding DNA: TGCAGCGTTGGGGTGGCAGTGAACACTGAAGCTTTCTTT.